The next 10 T cell receptor beta chains were all read from a single sample in a study of T cell repertoires in cytomegalovirus infection (dated by TCRdb to between 2019 and 2020). TCRdb names Illumina HiSeq 1500 as the instrument used. TCRdb itself trimmed the public reads at Q25 with fastp, ran MiXCR and retained productive beta chains. Rows are unified per CDR3 protein, each entry keeping the most common DNA and genes. Across this sample there are about 740,000 distinct CDR3 sequences, with approximately 34% seen only once. Around 2.8% of the sample comes from the top ten. The sample taken for sequencing was PBMCs. Receptors were obtained from a human donor in good health (CMV status not recorded). Some clones in this sample may be carry-over from other donors' samples.

Details on this clonotype: A much larger clone differs from this one at a single base, so this may be a read error. The V and J genes are TRBV7-9 and TRBJ2-5; D perhaps matches TRBD2 (6 bases). CDR1 is SEHNR, CDR2 FQNEAQ, per germline (reference sequence). The germline V and J ends were trimmed by 2 bases and 5 bases, with 12 bases remaining between them. The CDR3 spans 14 residues. For the CDR3, the DNA is TGTGCCAGCAGCTTAACTAGCCGGAGGGAGACCCAGTACTTC. Amino acids: CASSLTSRRETQYF.

The rearrangement joins TRBV14 to TRBJ2-4, with a tentative D call TRBD2 (5 bases). This CDR3 is built from 14 residues. CDR1 and CDR2 from the germline V gene are SGHDN and FVKESK. Trimming shortened V by 0 bases and J by 4 bases, and 7 bases separated the two germline ends. The CDR3 loop is CASSQERAKNIQYF. The CDR3 coding sequence is TGTGCCAGCAGCCAAGAGCGGGCGAAAAACATTCAGTACTTC.

In this sample, this clonotype turned up a few times. This chain joins TRBV20-1 and TRBJ2-2; D unresolved. V lost 3 bases and J lost 5, with 7 bases in between. The CDR3 spans 12 residues. Germline values: CDR1 DFQATT, CDR2 SNEGSKA (reference sequence). The CDR3 nucleotides read TGCAGTGCTAGGGGTAGGACCGGGGAGCTGTTTTTT. Protein product: CSARGRTGELFF.

The chain recombines TRBV10-3 with TRBJ1-1; D might be TRBD1 (5 bases). Trimming pared 4 bases from V and 4 bases from J, leaving 10 bases between. The CDR3 is made up of 13 amino acids. CDR1 and CDR2 (germline): ENHRY, SYGVKD. DNA of the CDR3: TGTGCCATCAGTGGGTTGGGGGTCACTGAAGCTTTCTTT. This sequence encodes CAISGLGVTEAFF.

This clonotype was observed a single time. The chain combines TRBV20-1 with TRBJ2-7; 8 bases match TRBD1. The CDR3 contains 13 residues. CDR1 is DFQATT, CDR2 SNEGSKA, per germline (reference sequence). With V trimmed by 6 bases and J by 2 bases, 6 bases remained unmatched. The CDR3 DNA sequence: TGCAGTGCCAGGTGGACAGGGACCTACGAGCAGTACTTC. Translation: CSARWTGTYEQYF.

This chain uses TRBV5-5 with TRBJ2-7; 10 bases align to TRBD2. This CDR3 spans 14 amino acids. With 4 bases clipped from V and 5 bases from J, the junction kept 6 bases outside the gene matches. The germline CDR1 and CDR2 sequences are SGHKS and YYEKEE (reference sequence). The CDR3 region has the DNA TGTGCCAGCAGCCAAGCGGGAGGGCCCCACGAGCAGTACTTC. Protein product: CASSQAGGPHEQYF. Filled out from reference TRBV5-5 and TRBJ2-7, the complete variable domain reads DAGVTQSPTHLIKTRGQQVTLRCSPISGHKSVSWYQQVLGQGPQFIFQYYEKEERGRGNFPDRFSARQFPNYSSELNVNALLLGDSALYLCASSQAGGPHEQYFGPGTRLTVT.

The genes are TRBV20-1 and TRBJ2-7; D unresolved. This CDR3 is built from 15 residues. Trimming shortened V by 4 bases and J by 3 bases, and 19 bases separated the two germline ends. Germline V CDR1 and CDR2: DFQATT, SNEGSKA (reference sequence). The CDR3 loop reads CSANAFVEPRYEQYF. For the CDR3, the DNA is TGCAGTGCTAACGCCTTCGTGGAACCACGCTACGAGCAGTACTTC.

As to this clonotype: Given the absence of the conserved phenylalanine or tryptophan at the CDR3 end, a read error is likely. The rearrangement joins TRBV5-1 to TRBJ2-5; D remains ambiguous. V dropped 5 bases and J dropped 3 bases, with 17 bases sitting between them. Germline loops: CDR1 SGHRS, CDR2 YFSETQ. CDR3 length: 15 residues. CDR3 residues: CASRAGFLDEETQYL. The CDR3 bases are TGCGCCAGCAGGGCAGGTTTTCTCGACGAAGAGACCCAGTACTTA.

Comment on this clonotype: A single base separates this from a much larger clone, so it may be a read error. The genes are TRBV27 and TRBJ2-1; D is tentatively TRBD1 or TRBD2 (6 bases each). V dropped 0 bases and J dropped 7 bases, with 13 bases sitting between them. This CDR3 has 15 amino acids. CDR1 MNHEY and CDR2 SMNVEV come from the germline V gene (reference sequence). For the CDR3, the DNA is TGTGCCAGCAGTTTATCGACGGGGGCAGTAAATGAGCAGTTCTTC. This gives the protein CASSLSTGAVNEQFF.

In this sample, this clonotype turned up a few times. The J gene is TRBJ1-3, the V gene TRBV7-3, with a weak D call TRBD1 (6 bases). Germline loops: CDR1 SGHTA, CDR2 FQGTGA. The CDR3 length is 15 residues. V was clipped by 6 bases and J by 0 bases, with 12 bases between them. CDR3 in amino acids: CASSPTGSSGNTIYF. CDR3 nucleotide sequence: TGTGCCAGCAGTCCAACAGGGAGCTCTGGAAACACCATATATTTT.